The 17 T cell receptor beta chains given below trace back to one sample, sequenced in a study of cytomegalovirus exposure and HLA in healthy donors. 60 Vbeta and 13 Jbeta primers were used in PCR. The data were produced by immunoSEQ multiplex PCR, yet TCRdb's version contains in-frame clones alone and is incomplete. The data contain 100,000 or so clones, over 70% of them singletons. The sequencing sample was made of PBMCs. These receptors were collected from a man in his fifties or sixties in good health and CMV-seronegative.

The chain links TRBV7-2 to TRBJ2-3; 15 bases align to TRBD2. Germline V CDR1 and CDR2: SGHTA, FQGNSA. V gave up 4 bases and J gave up 2 bases; unmatched junction bases: 7. The CDR3 totals 18 residues. The CDR3 nucleotides read TGTGCCAGCAGCTCCGGACTAGCGGGAGGGAGACTCACAGATACGCAGTATTTT. Protein sequence: CASSSGLAGGRLTDTQYF.

The chain couples TRBV12-2 to TRBJ1-1; TRBD1, as called in the table, went unchecked against the DNA. TRBV12-2 is annotated as a pseudogene. The CDR3 totals 19 residues. Here the CDR3 reads CASRSERGQGRRLDTEAFF. In nucleotides, the CDR3 is TGTGCAAGTCGCTCGGAAAGGGGACAGGGTCGCCGCTTGGACACTGAAGCTTTCTTT.

The chain links TRBV6-5 to TRBJ2-1, with 13 bases matching TRBD2. CDR1 and CDR2 (germline): MNHEY, SVGAGI. The CDR3 loop spans 14 amino acids. The V segment lost 6 bases and the J segment 6 bases; nucleotides outside the gene matches: 2. The CDR3 region is CASRGLAGFNEQFF. The CDR3 DNA sequence: TGTGCCAGCAGGGGACTAGCGGGGTTCAATGAGCAGTTCTTC.

This clone came up a few times. This sequence joins TRBV6-1 and TRBJ1-1; D is unresolved. The CDR3 length is 14 residues. CDR1 is MNHNS and CDR2 is SASEGT in the germline V gene. The ends were cut back, 4 bases at V and 0 bases at J, with 9 bases in the middle. The DNA of the CDR3 is TGTGCCAGCAGTGTTTCAGGAATGAACACTGAAGCTTTCTTT. Protein product: CASSVSGMNTEAFF.

The chain is built from TRBV6-4 and TRBJ1-1, with TRBD1 matching over 8 bases. With V trimmed by 6 bases and J by 3 bases, 3 bases remained unmatched. This CDR3 contains 13 residues. The germline V gene encodes CDR1 MRHNA and CDR2 SNTAGT. CDR3 region: CASSLTGDTEAFF. DNA of the CDR3: TGTGCCAGCAGCTTGACAGGGGACACTGAAGCTTTCTTT.

The V call is TRBV5-1, the J call TRBJ2-5; 9 nucleotides agree with TRBD1. Near its end, the DNA agrees better with TRBJ2-7, so the J call may be wrong. Germline CDR1 SGHRS, CDR2 YFSETQ. The CDR3 covers 16 residues. Here the CDR3 DNA reads TGCGCCAGCAGCTTGGTTCCTGGACAGGGGTACTACGAGCAGTACTTC. Protein sequence: CASSLVPGQGYYEQYF.

In this sample, this clone turned up a few times. The rearrangement links TRBV30 to TRBJ2-1, with 8 bases lining up with TRBD1. Per germline, CDR1 GTSNPN and CDR2 SVGIG (reference sequence). The CDR3 is made up of 14 amino acids. V was pared by 5 bases and J by 0 bases, with 3 bases of the junction left unmatched. The CDR3, as DNA: TGTGCCTGGGGAACAGGGGGCTCCTACAATGAGCAGTTCTTC. Translation gives CAWGTGGSYNEQFF.

The chain couples TRBV4-1 to TRBJ1-2; the D gene is possibly TRBD1 (6 bases). V was cut by 6 bases and J by 0 bases, with 14 bases left in between. The CDR3 runs 15 residues. Germline V gene data show CDR1 as MGHRA and CDR2 as YSYEKL. CDR3 residues: CASRYRVLANYGYTF. The CDR3 DNA is TGCGCCAGCAGATACAGGGTTTTAGCTAACTATGGCTACACCTTC.

The genes are TRBV5-1 and TRBJ1-4; 8 nucleotides agree with TRBD1. The germline CDR1 and CDR2 sequences are SGHRS and YFSETQ. V was clipped by 4 bases and J by 5 bases; unmatched bases: 7. CDR3 size: 15 residues. CDR3 sequence (DNA): TGCGCCAGCAGCCCCGGACAGGGCCAAAATGAAAAACTGTTTTTT. Protein: CASSPGQGQNEKLFF.

Comments on this clone: Other DNA sequences in this sample translate to the same CDR3. J is TRBJ2-3 and V is TRBV5-1; 7 bases agree with TRBD1. The CDR3 is 13 amino acids. Germline values: CDR1 SGHRS, CDR2 YFSETQ. V lost 4 bases to trimming and J lost 3 bases; unmatched junction nucleotides: 2. Here the CDR3 DNA reads TGCGCCAGCAGCGCACAGGGGACAGATACGCAGTATTTT. Translating it yields CASSAQGTDTQYF.

This clone has just a few counts. In nucleotides, the CDR3 is TGTGCCAGCAGCGCCACTAGGGGGCGTTCAGATACGCAGTATTTT. This sequence encodes CASSATRGRSDTQYF. The chain uses TRBV9 and TRBJ2-3; 7 positions agree with TRBD1. The length of the CDR3 is 15 residues. The V gene end was trimmed by 3 bases and the J gene end by 4 bases; junction bases not matched to a gene: 8. The germline V gene has CDR1 SGDLS and CDR2 YYNGEE. Based on the CDR3 plus reference TRBV9 and TRBJ2-3, the full variable domain is DSGVTQTPKHLITATGQRVTLRCSPRSGDLSVYWYQQSLDQGLQFLIQYYNGEERAKGNILERFSAQQFPDLHSELNLSSLELGDSALYFCASSATRGRSDTQYFGPGTRLTVL.

V is TRBV27 and J is TRBJ2-2, with D perhaps matching TRBD2 (5 bases). Germline V CDR1 and CDR2: MNHEY, SMNVEV (reference sequence). This CDR3 contains 16 residues. V lost 0 bases and J lost 5, with 13 bases in between. As DNA, the CDR3 is TGTGCCAGCAGTTTATCCGGCGGGCGCCGGACCGGGGAGCTGTTTTTT. It yields the protein CASSLSGGRRTGELFF.

The genes are TRBV6-1 and TRBJ1-2; possibly TRBD1 for D (5 bases). Germline V gene data show CDR1 as MNHNS and CDR2 as SASEGT. Deletions cut 4 bases from V and 1 base from J, with 13 bases between. CDR3 length equals 15 residues. CDR3 DNA: TGTGCCAGCAGTGTAATTCTGACAGATAACTATGGCTACACCTTC. Residues: CASSVILTDNYGYTF.

J is TRBJ2-7 and V is TRBV11-2; 8 bases agree with TRBD2. The CDR3 totals 14 residues. Germline-derived CDR1 and CDR2 are SGHAT and FQNNGV. The junction had 7 bases not matched to a gene; V was cut back by 5 bases and J by 4 bases. The CDR3 DNA is TGTGCCAGCAGCCTCGAGCGGGGGCCGTACGAGCAGTACTTC. Translated: CASSLERGPYEQYF. The full variable domain, its missing parts supplied by reference TRBV11-2 and TRBJ2-7, is EAGVAQSPRYKIIEKRQSVAFWCNPISGHATLYWYQQILGQGPKLLIQFQNNGVVDDSQLPKDRFSAERLKGVDSTLKIQPAKLEDSAVYLCASSLERGPYEQYFGPGTRLTVT.

The chain carries TRBV11-2 and TRBJ2-3; TRBD2 is a possible D gene (5 bases). The V gene's germline CDR1 is SGHAT and CDR2 FQNNGV. The V and J ends lost 5 bases and 0 bases respectively, with 18 bases between them. The CDR3 has 17 residues. The CDR3 nucleotides read TGTGCCAGCAGCACCACTCGGAGACCGGGGAGCACAGATACGCAGTATTTT. It encodes CASSTTRRPGSTDTQYF. The full variable domain, its missing parts supplied by reference TRBV11-2 and TRBJ2-3, is EAGVAQSPRYKIIEKRQSVAFWCNPISGHATLYWYQQILGQGPKLLIQFQNNGVVDDSQLPKDRFSAERLKGVDSTLKIQPAKLEDSAVYLCASSTTRRPGSTDTQYFGPGTRLTVL.

In its sample, this clone was seen many times. CDR3 nucleotide sequence: TGTGCCAGTACGTTAGGAGGGAATCAGCCCCAGCATTTT. Translated: CASTLGGNQPQHF. The chain employs TRBV2 and TRBJ1-5; D remains unclear. The length of the CDR3 is 13 residues. Germline CDR1 reads SNHLY; CDR2 reads FYNNEI. With 9 bases removed from V and 4 bases from J, the gap between germline ends came to 13 bases.

This chain uses TRBV28 with TRBJ1-1; D remains unclear. Trimming took off 4 bases at V and 4 bases at J, with 7 bases between the two ends. The CDR3 consists of 12 residues. The V gene's germline CDR1 is MDHEN and CDR2 SYDVKM. The CDR3 nucleotides are TGTGCCAGCAGTTCAGAGGGCACTGAAGCTTTCTTT. The encoded protein is CASSSEGTEAFF.